Following are 11 T cell receptor beta chains from one sample sequenced in a study of PD-1 blockade in classical Hodgkin lymphoma. Every patient was affected by relapse after autologous stem cell transplantation, while exposure to brentuximab vedotin was not uniform. Sequencing was performed with immunoSEQ multiplex PCR; in TCRdb, only in-frame clones are kept and a portion is missing. The sample yields approximately 14,000 clones, 82% seen once. Sequenced material: peripheral blood mononuclear cells (PBMCs), taken at baseline. The source is a human donor with classical Hodgkin lymphoma.

The chain combines TRBV7-9 with TRBJ1-1; unclear D gene. The length of the CDR3 is 14 residues. CDR1 and CDR2 (germline): SEHNR, FQNEAQ (reference sequence). Deletions cut 3 bases from V and 2 bases from J, with 10 bases between. The CDR3 loop is CASSFQVVNTEAFF. The CDR3 DNA reads TGTGCCAGCAGCTTTCAGGTCGTTAACACTGAAGCTTTCTTT.

The gene calls are TRBV28 and TRBJ2-3, with TRBD2 identical over 10 bases. Germline loops: CDR1 MDHEN, CDR2 SYDVKM. The CDR3 runs 17 residues. Unmatched junction bases numbered 11, after V lost 4 bases and J lost 4 bases. The CDR3 spells CASSSPFGLADSDTQYF. In DNA, the CDR3 is TGTGCCAGCAGTTCTCCCTTCGGACTAGCGGACTCAGATACGCAGTATTTT.

The gene calls are TRBV9 and TRBJ2-5; D unclear. The CDR3 contains 14 residues. The germline V and J ends were trimmed by 4 bases and 2 bases, with 12 bases remaining between them. Germline assignment: CDR1 SGDLS and CDR2 YYNGEE. CDR3 sequence reads: CASSNGPRQETQYF. The CDR3 nucleotides are TGTGCCAGCAGCAACGGGCCCAGACAAGAGACCCAGTACTTC. Full variable domain (rest looked up from reference TRBV9 and TRBJ2-5): DSGVTQTPKHLITATGQRVTLRCSPRSGDLSVYWYQQSLDQGLQFLIQYYNGEERAKGNILERFSAQQFPDLHSELNLSSLELGDSALYFCASSNGPRQETQYFGPGTRLLVL.

The rearrangement uses TRBV7-8 and TRBJ1-5; D remains unclear. The germline V and J ends were trimmed by 5 bases and 7 bases, with 12 bases remaining between them. The CDR3 has 13 amino acids. Germline V gives CDR1 SGHVS, CDR2 FQNEAQ. For the CDR3, the DNA is TGTGCCAGCAGCCCACGATCGGTACAGCCCCAGCATTTT. Protein sequence: CASSPRSVQPQHF.

The chain links TRBV2 to TRBJ2-2; D is unclear. CDR3 length: 14 amino acids. V lost 2 bases and J 4 bases, leaving 8 bases between the germline ends. Germline V gene lookup returns CDR1 SNHLY and CDR2 FYNNEI. The CDR3: CASSEKRTTGELFF. The CDR3 region has the DNA TGTGCCAGCAGTGAAAAGAGAACCACCGGGGAGCTGTTTTTT.

This clone was seen a single time. The gene calls are TRBV6-5 and TRBJ1-5, with 7 bases lining up with TRBD1. The CDR3 is 14 residues long. Germline V lookup: CDR1 MNHEY, CDR2 SVGAGI. V gave up 10 bases and J gave up 7 bases; unmatched junction bases: 13. The CDR3 DNA reads as TGTGCCACCCAGGGAAGGGGGCAGGGGCAGCCCCAGCATTTT. It translates to CATQGRGQGQPQHF.

This clone was detected once. CDR3 residues: CASKSLTSHEQYF. The CDR3 bases are TGTGCCAGCAAATCCCTAACGTCCCACGAGCAGTACTTC. V gene TRBV6-1 combines with J gene TRBJ2-5; D is ambiguous. The J call may be incorrect, as the DNA end agrees better with TRBJ2-7. The CDR3 runs 13 residues. Germline assignment: CDR1 MNHNS and CDR2 SASEGT.

The rearrangement links TRBV2 to TRBJ2-5, with 8 bases that match TRBD1. CDR1 is SNHLY, CDR2 FYNNEI, per germline. The ends lost 7 bases at V and 4 bases at J; junction bases unmatched: 11. The CDR3 is 15 amino acids. The CDR3, as DNA: TGTGCCAGCATCCAAGGACAGGGCGAAGGAGAGACCCAGTACTTC. Translation gives CASIQGQGEGETQYF.

The chain is built from TRBV2 and TRBJ1-5, with 7 bases that match TRBD1. Per the germline V gene, CDR1 is SNHLY and CDR2 is FYNNEI. This CDR3 comprises 16 residues. Trimming at V came to 4 bases and at J to 2 bases, leaving 8 bases not matched to a gene. CDR3 region: CASSGTHRGGNQPQHF. CDR3 DNA: TGTGCCAGCAGTGGAACTCACAGGGGTGGCAATCAGCCCCAGCATTTT.

This clone showed up just once. The rearrangement joins TRBV9 to TRBJ1-1; 7 bases agree with TRBD1. The trim removed 3 bases at V and 6 bases at J, leaving 8 bases unmatched. The CDR3 is 14 amino acids. In germline, CDR1 is SGDLS, CDR2 YYNGEE. In DNA, the CDR3 is TGTGCCAGCAGCGCTCAGACAGGGTTGTCTGAAGCTTTCTTT. This encodes CASSAQTGLSEAFF.

The chain couples TRBV6-1 to TRBJ1-5; 10 bases are a match to TRBD1. Unmatched junction bases numbered 8, after V lost 6 bases and J lost 9 bases. The CDR3 length is 14 residues. CDR1 is MNHNS and CDR2 is SASEGT in the germline V gene. CDR3 protein: CASRDGTGVWPQHF. The CDR3 nucleotides are TGTGCCAGCAGAGACGGGACAGGGGTTTGGCCCCAGCATTTT.